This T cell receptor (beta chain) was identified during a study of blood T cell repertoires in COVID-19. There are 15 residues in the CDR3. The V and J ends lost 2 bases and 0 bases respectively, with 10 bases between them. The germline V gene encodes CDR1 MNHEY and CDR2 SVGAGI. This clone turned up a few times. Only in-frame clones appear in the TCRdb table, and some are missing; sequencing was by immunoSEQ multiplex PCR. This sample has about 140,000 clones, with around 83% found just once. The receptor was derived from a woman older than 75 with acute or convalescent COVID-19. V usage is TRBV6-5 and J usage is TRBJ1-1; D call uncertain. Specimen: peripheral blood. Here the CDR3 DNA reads TGTGCCAGCAGTTACCGTATAGCCCTGAACACTGAAGCTTTCTTT. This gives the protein CASSYRIALNTEAFF.